The 19 T cell receptor beta chains listed next were all sequenced from one sample in a study of shared clonotypes between healthy human individuals. The assay was immunoSEQ multiplex PCR, and TCRdb's table has in-frame clones only and misses some. Of about half a million clones listed, roughly 78% are singletons. The sample was PBMCs. Source of these receptors: a woman aged 40 to 49 in good health. Some clones in this sample may be carry-over from other donors' samples.

This chain joins TRBV11-2 and TRBJ2-5, with 14 bases fitting TRBD2. From germline, CDR1 is SGHAT and CDR2 FQNNGV. The junction had 6 bases not matched to a gene; V was cut back by 4 bases and J by 5 bases. The CDR3 runs to 16 residues. The CDR3 DNA follows: TGTGCCAGCAGCTGGGGGACTAGCGGGAGTTTGGAGACCCAGTACTTC. Encoded protein: CASSWGTSGSLETQYF.

The V gene is TRBV18, the J gene TRBJ1-2; no reliable D call. Germline V gene sequence: CDR1 KGHSH, CDR2 LQKENI. Trimming pared 2 bases from V and 10 bases from J, leaving 11 bases between. The CDR3 sequence is 12 residues long. In DNA form, the CDR3 reads TGTGCCAGCTCACCAGAGGCCCTGCTCTACACCTTC. Translation: CASSPEALLYTF. The complete variable domain, with remaining parts taken from reference TRBV18 and TRBJ1-2, reads NAGVMQNPRHLVRRRGQEARLRCSPMKGHSHVYWYRQLPEEGLKFMVYLQKENIIDESGMPKERFSAEFPKEGPSILRIQQVVRGDSAAYFCASSPEALLYTFGSGTRLTVV.

The chain joins TRBV5-1 to TRBJ2-5, with D perhaps matching TRBD1 (6 bases). This CDR3 region has 16 residues. Germline values: CDR1 SGHRS, CDR2 YFSETQ. V gave up 2 bases and J gave up 4 bases, with 18 bases separating them. The CDR3 DNA sequence: TGCGCCAGCAGCTTTGGTGTTCAGGGGAGCGGAGAGACCCAGTACTTC. It yields the protein CASSFGVQGSGETQYF.

The V call is TRBV6-6, the J call TRBJ2-1; the D is unclear. The CDR3 is 11 residues long. Germline lookup yields CDR1 MNHNY and CDR2 SVGAGI (reference sequence). The germline V and J ends were trimmed by 0 bases and 10 bases, with 4 bases remaining between them. CDR3 nucleotides: TGTGCCAGCAGTTACTCGACAGAGCAGTTCTTC. Protein sequence: CASSYSTEQFF.

The chain uses TRBV30 and TRBJ2-7, with 10 bases lining up with TRBD1. The ends lost 7 bases at V and 3 bases at J; junction bases unmatched: 3. CDR1 and CDR2 from the germline V gene are GTSNPN and SVGIG (reference sequence). This CDR3 region has 12 residues. In DNA form, the CDR3 reads TGTGCCTTGGGACAGGGGTTCTACGAGCAGTACTTC. It encodes CALGQGFYEQYF. Filled out from reference TRBV30 and TRBJ2-7, the complete variable domain reads SQTIHQWPATLVQPVGSPLSLECTVEGTSNPNLYWYRQAAGRGLQLLFYSVGIGQISSEVPQNLSASRPQDRQFILSSKKLLLSDSGFYLCALGQGFYEQYFGPGTRLTVT.

Concerning this clone: Different DNA sequences within this sample yield the same CDR3. V is TRBV18 and J is TRBJ1-1, with a possible D match to TRBD1 (5 bases). CDR3 length: 14 amino acids. CDR1 and CDR2 from the germline V gene are KGHSH and LQKENI. The V and J ends lost 1 base and 0 bases respectively, with 6 bases between them. The CDR3 bases are TGTGCCAGCTCACCACAGGGGATGAACACTGAAGCTTTCTTT. Translation: CASSPQGMNTEAFF. Together with reference TRBV18 and TRBJ1-1, the CDR3 gives the full variable domain: NAGVMQNPRHLVRRRGQEARLRCSPMKGHSHVYWYRQLPEEGLKFMVYLQKENIIDESGMPKERFSAEFPKEGPSILRIQQVVRGDSAAYFCASSPQGMNTEAFFGQGTRLTVV.

The gene calls are TRBV4-3 and TRBJ2-2; TRBD2 agrees at 7 bases. V was pared by 4 bases and J by 1 base, with 9 bases of the junction left unmatched. The length of the CDR3 is 17 residues. Germline values: CDR1 LGHNA, CDR2 YSLEER. The CDR3 is CASSPRGVGGNTGELFF. CDR3 sequence (DNA): TGCGCCAGCAGCCCCCGGGGGGTAGGAGGGAACACCGGGGAGCTGTTTTTT.

This chain uses TRBV14 with TRBJ2-3; the D gene is possibly TRBD2 (5 bases). Germline V gene lookup returns CDR1 SGHDN and CDR2 FVKESK. The CDR3 is made up of 15 amino acids. V lost 3 bases and J 2 bases, leaving 12 bases between the germline ends. In nucleotides, the CDR3 is TGTGCCAGCAGCCACGGTGGACTTTCCACAGATACGCAGTATTTT. Its translation: CASSHGGLSTDTQYF.

V and J are TRBV25-1 and TRBJ1-5, with 8 bases fitting TRBD1. The germline V gene encodes CDR1 MGHDK and CDR2 SYGVNS. V was pared by 2 bases and J by 15 bases, with 6 bases of the junction left unmatched. The CDR3 is 12 amino acids. DNA for the CDR3: TGTGCCAGCAGTGAAGTCAGGGGGCGGCGGCATTTT. This encodes CASSEVRGRRHF.

The chain joins TRBV5-4 to TRBJ2-1, with TRBD2 matching 11 bases. The length of the CDR3 is 15 residues. The trim removed 4 bases at V and 5 bases at J, leaving 5 bases unmatched. CDR1 and CDR2 from the germline V gene are SGHNT and YYREEE (reference sequence). The CDR3 is CASSIGTSGHNEQFF. The CDR3, as DNA: TGTGCCAGCAGCATTGGGACTAGCGGCCACAATGAGCAGTTCTTC.

J is TRBJ2-5 and V is TRBV7-9; 12 bases are a match to TRBD2. Looked up from germline, CDR1 is SEHNR and CDR2 is FQNEAQ (reference sequence). V trimming: 1 base; J trimming: 11 bases; junction bases outside the gene matches: 8. This CDR3 contains 15 residues. CDR3 coding DNA: TGTGCCAGCAGCTTAGGGACTAGCGGGGTTGGGGAGCAGTACTTC. Protein sequence: CASSLGTSGVGEQYF.

This clone appeared many times. The chain couples TRBV28 to TRBJ1-1; a possible D gene is TRBD1 (5 bases). There are 14 residues in the CDR3. CDR1 and CDR2 from the germline V gene are MDHEN and SYDVKM. Trimming cost V 8 bases and J 5 bases, with 18 bases left between them. This CDR3 reads CASPPPGARTEAFF. CDR3 DNA sequence: TGTGCCAGCCCACCCCCCGGGGCCAGGACTGAAGCTTTCTTT.

The rearrangement links TRBV5-1 to TRBJ2-5; possibly TRBD1 for D (5 bases). Germline V gives CDR1 SGHRS, CDR2 YFSETQ. Trimming took off 0 bases at V and 5 bases at J, with 11 bases between the two ends. This CDR3 contains 14 residues. This CDR3 is CASSLEGLIETQYF. Here the CDR3 DNA reads TGCGCCAGCAGCTTGGAGGGGCTCATTGAGACCCAGTACTTC.

V gene TRBV4-1 combines with J gene TRBJ1-5; tentatively, D is TRBD1 (6 bases). Germline loops: CDR1 MGHRA, CDR2 YSYEKL. The CDR3 runs 15 residues. Trimming took off 4 bases at V and 4 bases at J, with 14 bases between the two ends. The CDR3 loop is CASSLETGRNQPQHF. The CDR3 region has the DNA TGCGCCAGCAGCCTAGAAACAGGGAGGAATCAGCCCCAGCATTTT.

The chain recombines TRBV6-5 with TRBJ1-2; possible D gene TRBD1, 6 bases. V lost 2 bases to trimming and J lost 6 bases, with 13 bases between them. In germline, CDR1 is MNHEY, CDR2 SVGAGI. The CDR3 consists of 14 residues. CDR3 bases: TGTGCCAGCAGTTACGGGCAGGGGATTAATGGCTACACCTTC. It translates to CASSYGQGINGYTF.

This clone was picked up a small number of times. The chain combines TRBV7-2 with TRBJ1-1; D ambiguous. In germline, CDR1 is SGHTA, CDR2 FQGNSA. With 7 bases removed from V and 4 bases from J, the gap between germline ends came to 7 bases. The CDR3 is 11 amino acids. Written as DNA, the CDR3 is TGTGCCAGCACTGGTAGCACTGAAGCTTTCTTT. Protein: CASTGSTEAFF.

The chain uses TRBV9 and TRBJ2-7; D remains unclear. Looked up from germline, CDR1 is SGDLS and CDR2 is YYNGEE. V dropped 3 bases and J dropped 3 bases, with 16 bases sitting between them. The CDR3 runs to 15 residues. Written as DNA, the CDR3 is TGTGCCAGCAGCGCCTGGCCGACGGATAACTACGAGCAGTACTTC. Encoded protein: CASSAWPTDNYEQYF.

V and J are TRBV19 and TRBJ2-1; no firm D call. The CDR3 spans 13 residues. V was pared by 5 bases and J by 1 base, with 6 bases between. The germline V gene encodes CDR1 LNHDA and CDR2 SQIVND (reference sequence). CDR3: CASSFRSYNEQFF. The CDR3 coding sequence is TGTGCCAGTAGTTTTAGGTCCTACAATGAGCAGTTCTTC. Using reference TRBV19 and TRBJ2-1 for the parts outside the CDR3, the full variable domain is DGGITQSPKYLFRKEGQNVTLSCEQNLNHDAMYWYRQDPGQGLRLIYYSQIVNDFQKGDIAEGYSVSREKKESFPLTVTSAQKNPTAFYLCASSFRSYNEQFFGPGTRLTVL.

The chain uses TRBV5-1 and TRBJ2-7, with unresolved D. This CDR3 contains 14 residues. The V gene lost 4 bases and the J gene lost 0 bases, with 11 bases spanning the gap. Looked up from germline, CDR1 is SGHRS and CDR2 is YFSETQ. The chain's CDR3 is CASSAGPSSYEQYF. CDR3 DNA: TGCGCCAGCAGCGCAGGCCCAAGCTCCTACGAGCAGTACTTC.